These 26 T cell receptor beta chains share one sample of origin, sequenced in a study of blood T cells in healthy people across ages. PCR was performed a second time for 7 to 11 cycles using a sample-barcoded 5' primer and a J-beta primer mix. TCRdb ran MiXCR on the 5' RACE reads and lists one entry per CDR3 protein. The table includes about 1.6 million distinct CDR3 sequences, roughly 30% detected once. Sequenced input: blood. Receptors originate from a woman aged 25 to 39 in good health.

Concerning this clonotype: This may come from a read error, since a much larger clone is one base off. The gene calls are TRBV12-3 or TRBV12-4 and TRBJ2-1; TRBD2 matches at 15 bases. The V segment lost 5 bases and the J segment 8 bases; nucleotides outside the gene matches: 13. The CDR3 runs 18 residues. CDR3 sequence reads: CASSMRTSGGAKIDEQFF. In DNA form, the CDR3 reads TGTGCCAGCAGTATGCGGACTAGCGGGGGGGCAAAGATAGATGAGCAGTTCTTC.

This clonotype was detected only a few times. The gene calls are TRBV5-6 and TRBJ2-3; possibly TRBD2 for D (5 bases). This CDR3 contains 14 residues. Germline CDR1 SGHDT, CDR2 YYEEEE. V lost 2 bases to trimming and J lost 4 bases, with 11 bases between them. In nucleotides, the CDR3 is TGTGCCAGCAGCTTTAGCGAATCGGCAGATACGCAGTATTTT. This codes for CASSFSESADTQYF.

V and J are TRBV4-2 and TRBJ2-3; D not resolved. Germline assignment: CDR1 LGHNA and CDR2 YNFKEQ. The CDR3 loop spans 15 amino acids. Trimming removed 0 bases at V and 2 bases at J, with 9 bases between. The CDR3 bases are TGTGCCAGCAGCCAAGAATGGCAGTTCACAGATACGCAGTATTTT. Translating gives CASSQEWQFTDTQYF.

The rearrangement uses TRBV7-6 and TRBJ2-3; 10 bases are shared with TRBD2. The CDR3 consists of 17 residues. The V gene end was trimmed by 1 base and the J gene end by 5 bases; junction bases not matched to a gene: 9. Germline V gives CDR1 SGHVS, CDR2 FNYEAQ. The CDR3 spells CASSLGAAGGLIDTQYF. The CDR3 DNA reads as TGTGCCAGCAGCTTAGGCGCAGCGGGAGGGCTTATAGATACGCAGTATTTT.

The chain uses TRBV3-1 and TRBJ1-6; perhaps TRBD1 as D (6 bases). Trimming pared 4 bases from V and 11 bases from J, leaving 15 bases between. Germline V CDR1 and CDR2: LGHDT, YNNKEL (reference sequence). This CDR3 contains 14 residues. The CDR3 region has the DNA TGTGCCAGCAGCCCACGGGACTCAGGGGCACCCCTCCACTTT. Translated, it gives CASSPRDSGAPLHF.

This chain links TRBV10-3 with TRBJ2-7; D is undetermined. In germline, CDR1 is ENHRY, CDR2 SYGVKD. Trimming removed 3 bases at V and 3 bases at J, with 9 bases between. The CDR3 extends over 13 amino acids. CDR3 DNA: TGTGCCATCAGTGAAACAGTTTACTACGAGCAGTACTTC. Its translation is CAISETVYYEQYF.

This clonotype was recorded a few times. The rearrangement links TRBV3-1 to TRBJ2-5; D is uncertain. Germline V lookup: CDR1 LGHDT, CDR2 YNNKEL (reference sequence). V shed 1 base and J shed 5 bases, with 17 bases lying between them. This CDR3 comprises 16 residues. The chain's CDR3 is CASSQGGTGGVETQYF. The CDR3 DNA reads as TGTGCCAGCAGCCAAGGAGGCACGGGTGGTGTTGAGACCCAGTACTTC.

The J gene is TRBJ1-2, the V gene TRBV3-1; 7 nucleotides align to TRBD1. CDR1 and CDR2 (germline): LGHDT, YNNKEL (reference sequence). The CDR3 length is 15 residues. The V segment lost 3 bases and the J segment 1 base; nucleotides outside the gene matches: 5. CDR3 sequence reads: CASSHEGAFNYGYTF. Written as DNA, the CDR3 is TGTGCCAGCAGCCACGAGGGGGCATTTAACTATGGCTACACCTTC.

This clonotype has more than one count but fewer than ten. This chain connects TRBV5-1 to TRBJ2-3; TRBD2 aligns across 9 bases. There are 15 residues in the CDR3. Germline V gives CDR1 SGHRS, CDR2 YFSETQ. V dropped 0 bases and J dropped 6; count of bases not matched to a gene: 5. CDR3 amino acids: CASSLGSGRLDTQYF. CDR3 bases: TGCGCCAGCAGCTTGGGGAGCGGGAGGTTGGATACGCAGTATTTT.

This clonotype was counted a few times. The chain has TRBV5-5 and TRBJ2-7; D might be TRBD1 (5 bases). V lost 0 bases to trimming and J lost 1 base, with 14 bases between them. The CDR3 runs 16 residues. Germline V CDR1 and CDR2: SGHKS, YYEKEE (reference sequence). The DNA of the CDR3 is TGTGCCAGCAGCTTGGTTCAGGGCCCACCTTCCTACGAGCAGTACTTC. Translating it yields CASSLVQGPPSYEQYF.

DNA for the CDR3: TGTGCCAGTAGCTTGGCGTATCACGGGGAGCTGTTTTTT. Amino acids: CASSLAYHGELFF. The rearrangement joins TRBV19 to TRBJ2-2; no firm D call. Trimming cost V 6 bases and J 7 bases, with 12 bases left between them. Germline CDR1 and CDR2: LNHDA and SQIVND (reference sequence). The CDR3 extends over 13 amino acids.

The CDR3 DNA follows: TGTGCCAGCAGTTACTGGGCTAGCGGCACCGGGGAGCTGTTTTTT. Translated: CASSYWASGTGELFF. J is TRBJ2-2 and V is TRBV6-2 or TRBV6-3; TRBD2 matches 7 bases. The length of the CDR3 is 15 residues. Trimming at V came to 1 base and at J to 4 bases, leaving 3 bases not matched to a gene. Germline assignment: CDR1 MNHEY and CDR2 SVGEGT.

This chain uses TRBV5-1 with TRBJ2-3; no clear D gene. Germline CDR1 is SGHRS and CDR2 is YFSETQ. CDR3 length equals 14 residues. V gave up 2 bases and J gave up 6 bases, with 13 bases separating them. The CDR3 loop is CASSFRLGGDTQYF. The CDR3 coding sequence is TGCGCCAGCAGCTTTCGGCTAGGTGGGGATACGCAGTATTTT.

This rearrangement joins TRBV28 to TRBJ2-2; weak D call: TRBD2 (7 bases). The CDR3 runs to 16 residues. The V gene lost 11 bases and the J gene lost 7 bases, with 26 bases spanning the gap. Germline values: CDR1 MDHEN, CDR2 SYDVKM. The CDR3 region is CAGRNGGASDIGELFF. CDR3 bases: TGTGCCGGACGAAATGGGGGGGCCTCGGACATCGGGGAGCTGTTTTTT. The full variable domain, in which reference TRBV28 and TRBJ2-2 provide the parts outside the CDR3, is DVKVTQSSRYLVKRTGEKVFLECVQDMDHENMFWYRQDPGLGLRLIYFSYDVKMKEKGDIPEGYSVSREKKERFSLILESASTNQTSMYLCAGRNGGASDIGELFFGEGSRLTVL.

As regards this clonotype: This sequence may be a read error, since a much larger clone differs from it by one base. The chain couples TRBV29-1 to TRBJ2-3; 9 positions match TRBD2. The CDR3 contains 15 residues. J was trimmed by 5 bases and V by 1 base; bases with no gene match: 7. Germline V gives CDR1 SQVTM, CDR2 ANQGSEA. CDR3 DNA: TGCAGCGTTGAAGGGCGGGAGGGTGAGATAGATACGCAGTATTTT. This gives the protein CSVEGREGEIDTQYF.

V usage is TRBV5-1 and J usage is TRBJ1-1; 7 bases align to TRBD1. Germline lookup yields CDR1 SGHRS and CDR2 YFSETQ. V lost 4 bases and J lost 1; bases outside the gene matches: 7. The CDR3 contains 15 residues. CDR3 coding DNA: TGCGCCAGCAGCGGGGGGGACAGAAAGAACACTGAAGCTTTCTTT. This translates into CASSGGDRKNTEAFF.

V gene TRBV3-1 combines with J gene TRBJ1-6; D call uncertain. The CDR3 loop spans 13 amino acids. Germline CDR1 is LGHDT and CDR2 is YNNKEL (reference sequence). Trimming stripped 8 bases from V and 9 bases from J, with 14 bases between. In DNA form, the CDR3 reads TGTGCCAGCGTAAGAGAGATAGGTTCACCCCTCCACTTT. Its protein is CASVREIGSPLHF.

The chain uses TRBV9 and TRBJ1-1; the D gene is possibly TRBD1 (6 bases). With 3 bases removed from V and 7 bases from J, the gap between germline ends came to 22 bases. The CDR3 loop spans 16 amino acids. The germline V gene encodes CDR1 SGDLS and CDR2 YYNGEE. The CDR3, as DNA: TGTGCCAGCAGCGATGGCGGGGGGCATCGGGATCGTGAAGCTTTCTTT. It yields the protein CASSDGGGHRDREAFF.

This chain uses TRBV5-5 with TRBJ2-1, with 7 bases aligning to TRBD1. J gave up 0 bases and V 1 base, and 4 bases lay outside the gene matches. This CDR3 contains 16 residues. Germline V gene lookup returns CDR1 SGHKS and CDR2 YYEKEE (reference sequence). CDR3 coding DNA: TGTGCCAGCAGCTTGTTACAGGGGACCTCCTACAATGAGCAGTTCTTC. It encodes CASSLLQGTSYNEQFF.

This clonotype was picked up many times. V usage is TRBV20-1 and J usage is TRBJ2-5; 13 bases align to TRBD2. CDR1 and CDR2 (germline): DFQATT, SNEGSKA (reference sequence). The ends lost 4 bases at V and 5 bases at J; junction bases unmatched: 13. The CDR3 has 17 residues. CDR3 loop: CSATSPTSGGRGETQYF. CDR3 sequence (DNA): TGCAGTGCTACCTCCCCGACTAGCGGGGGGCGGGGTGAGACCCAGTACTTC.

V usage is TRBV20-1 and J usage is TRBJ1-4; D is perhaps TRBD1 (5 bases). Trimming pared 5 bases from V and 3 bases from J, leaving 13 bases between. Germline CDR1 DFQATT, CDR2 SNEGSKA (reference sequence). The CDR3 covers 14 residues. The CDR3 sequence is CSARDQRANEKLFF. The CDR3, as DNA: TGCAGTGCTCGGGACCAACGGGCTAATGAAAAACTGTTTTTT.

About this clonotype: At one boundary the junction diverges from the germline segment, which might be a read error. The CDR3 is CASSQVGASNQPQHF. CDR3 nucleotide sequence: TGCGCCAGCAGTCAAGTGGGGGCTAGCAATCAGCCCCAGCATTTT. This chain links TRBV4-1 with TRBJ1-5; TRBD1 might be the D (6 bases). The CDR3 loop spans 15 amino acids. Germline CDR1 and CDR2: MGHRA and YSYEKL.

Only a few counts were recorded for this clonotype. The V gene is TRBV5-5, the J gene TRBJ2-1; 14 bases are shared with TRBD2. With 5 bases clipped from V and 3 bases from J, the junction kept 16 bases outside the gene matches. The germline gives CDR1 SGHKS, CDR2 YYEKEE (reference sequence). This CDR3 spans 20 amino acids. CDR3 coding DNA: TGTGCCAGCAGGTCAAGGACTAGCGGGAGGAGGGGGGATATCTACAATGAGCAGTTCTTC. As protein: CASRSRTSGRRGDIYNEQFF.

This clonotype has only a few counts. V usage is TRBV29-1 and J usage is TRBJ1-2; D is unclear. This CDR3 is built from 14 residues. Germline-derived CDR1 and CDR2 are SQVTM and ANQGSEA. With 1 base removed from V and 6 bases from J, the gap between germline ends came to 15 bases. The CDR3 nucleotides read TGCAGCGTTGAAGGGCCACGCGGATTAGATGGCTACACCTTC. This translates into CSVEGPRGLDGYTF.

The chain is built from TRBV4-1 and TRBJ2-7; 7 positions match TRBD1. CDR3 length: 15 residues. Germline lookup yields CDR1 MGHRA and CDR2 YSYEKL. V trimming: 3 bases; J trimming: 2 bases; junction bases outside the gene matches: 7. CDR3 coding DNA: TGCGCCAGCAGCCACCTGACAGGGTATGCCTACGAGCAGTACTTC. Protein product: CASSHLTGYAYEQYF.

The chain uses TRBV5-5 and TRBJ1-1; D gene ambiguous. V was pared by 1 base and J by 1 base, with 11 bases between. This CDR3 has 15 amino acids. Per germline, CDR1 SGHKS and CDR2 YYEKEE (reference sequence). The CDR3 spells CASSLRFPGNTEAFF. The CDR3, as DNA: TGTGCCAGCAGCTTGAGGTTTCCGGGGAACACTGAAGCTTTCTTT.